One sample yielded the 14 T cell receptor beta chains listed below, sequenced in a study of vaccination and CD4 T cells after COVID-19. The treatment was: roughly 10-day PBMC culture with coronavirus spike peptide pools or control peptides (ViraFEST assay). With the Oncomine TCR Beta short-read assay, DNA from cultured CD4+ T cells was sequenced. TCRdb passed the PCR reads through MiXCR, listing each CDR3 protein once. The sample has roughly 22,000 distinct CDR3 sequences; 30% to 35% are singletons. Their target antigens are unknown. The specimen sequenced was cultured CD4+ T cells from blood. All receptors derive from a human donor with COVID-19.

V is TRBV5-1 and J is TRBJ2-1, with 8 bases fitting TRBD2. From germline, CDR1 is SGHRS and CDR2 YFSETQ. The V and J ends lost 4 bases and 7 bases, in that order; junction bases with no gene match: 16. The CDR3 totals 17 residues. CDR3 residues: CASSPTFVGGAENEQFF. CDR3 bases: TGCGCCAGCAGCCCAACCTTTGTCGGGGGGGCCGAGAATGAGCAGTTCTTC.

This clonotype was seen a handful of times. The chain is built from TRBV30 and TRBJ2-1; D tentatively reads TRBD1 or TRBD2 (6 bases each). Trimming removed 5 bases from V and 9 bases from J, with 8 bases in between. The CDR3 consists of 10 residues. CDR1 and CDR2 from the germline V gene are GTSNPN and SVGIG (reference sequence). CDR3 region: CAWGGGEQFF. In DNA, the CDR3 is TGTGCCTGGGGAGGGGGTGAGCAGTTCTTC.

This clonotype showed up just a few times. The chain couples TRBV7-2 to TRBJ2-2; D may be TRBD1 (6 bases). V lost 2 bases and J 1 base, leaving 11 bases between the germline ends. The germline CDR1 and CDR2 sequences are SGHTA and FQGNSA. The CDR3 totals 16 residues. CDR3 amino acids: CASSLRQGRNTGELFF. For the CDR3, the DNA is TGTGCCAGCAGCTTAAGGCAGGGGCGGAACACCGGGGAGCTGTTTTTT.

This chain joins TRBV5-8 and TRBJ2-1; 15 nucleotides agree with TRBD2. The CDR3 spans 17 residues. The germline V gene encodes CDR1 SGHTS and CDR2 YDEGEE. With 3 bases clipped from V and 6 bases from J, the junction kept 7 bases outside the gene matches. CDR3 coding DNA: TGTGCCAGCAGCTCGGGGACTAGCGGGGGGCTGGTCAATGAGCAGTTCTTC. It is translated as CASSSGTSGGLVNEQFF. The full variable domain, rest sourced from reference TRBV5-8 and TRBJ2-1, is EAGVTQSPTHLIKTRGQQATLRCSPISGHTSVYWYQQALGLGLQFLLWYDEGEERNRGNFPPRFSGRQFPNYSSELNVNALELEDSALYLCASSSGTSGGLVNEQFFGPGTRLTVL.

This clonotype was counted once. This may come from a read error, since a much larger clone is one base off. CDR3 residues: CATSRSDNDNQPQHF. CDR3 nucleotides: TGTGCCACCAGCAGGAGCGACAACGACAATCAGCCCCAGCATTTT. The rearrangement links TRBV15 to TRBJ1-5; no definite D call. Germline lookup yields CDR1 LNHNV and CDR2 YYDKDF (reference sequence). The CDR3 length is 15 residues. Trimming stripped 3 bases from V and 3 bases from J, with 12 bases between.

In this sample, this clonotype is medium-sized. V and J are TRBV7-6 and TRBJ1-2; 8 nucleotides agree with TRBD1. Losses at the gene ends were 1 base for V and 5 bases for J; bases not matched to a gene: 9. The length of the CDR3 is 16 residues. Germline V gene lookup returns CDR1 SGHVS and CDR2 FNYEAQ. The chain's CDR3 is CASSLGAGTGRYGYTF. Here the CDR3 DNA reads TGTGCCAGCAGCTTAGGGGCCGGGACAGGTCGTTATGGCTACACCTTC.

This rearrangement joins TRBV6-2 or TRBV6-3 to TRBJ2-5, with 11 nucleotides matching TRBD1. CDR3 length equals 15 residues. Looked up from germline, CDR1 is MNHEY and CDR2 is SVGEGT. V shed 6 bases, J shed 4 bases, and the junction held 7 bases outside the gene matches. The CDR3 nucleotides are TGTGCCAGCAGATTGGACAGGGGGCGCGGAGAGACCCAGTACTTC. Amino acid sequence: CASRLDRGRGETQYF.

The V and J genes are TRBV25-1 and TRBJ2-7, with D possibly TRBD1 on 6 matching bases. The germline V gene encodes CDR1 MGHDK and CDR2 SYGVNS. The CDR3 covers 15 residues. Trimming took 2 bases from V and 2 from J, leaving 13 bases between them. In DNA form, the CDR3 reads TGTGCCAGCAGTGAAGGGGGACATGGGGCCTACGAGCAGTACTTC. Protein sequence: CASSEGGHGAYEQYF.

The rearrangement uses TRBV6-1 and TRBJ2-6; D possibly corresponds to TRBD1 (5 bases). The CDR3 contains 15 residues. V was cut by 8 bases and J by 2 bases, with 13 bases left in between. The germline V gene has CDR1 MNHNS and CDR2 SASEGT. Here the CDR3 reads CASAGHSAGANVLTF. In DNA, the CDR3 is TGTGCCAGCGCAGGGCATAGTGCTGGGGCCAACGTCCTGACTTTC.

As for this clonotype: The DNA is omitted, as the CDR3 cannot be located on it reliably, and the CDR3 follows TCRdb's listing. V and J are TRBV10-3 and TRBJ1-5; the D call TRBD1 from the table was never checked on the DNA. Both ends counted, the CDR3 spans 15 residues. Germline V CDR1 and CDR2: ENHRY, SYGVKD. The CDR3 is CAISWGQGAGQPRHF.

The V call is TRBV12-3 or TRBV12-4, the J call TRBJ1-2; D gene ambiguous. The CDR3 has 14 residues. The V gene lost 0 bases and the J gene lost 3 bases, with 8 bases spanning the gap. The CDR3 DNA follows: TGTGCCAGCAGTTTAGCGGGGAGATACTATGGCTACACCTTC. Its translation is CASSLAGRYYGYTF.

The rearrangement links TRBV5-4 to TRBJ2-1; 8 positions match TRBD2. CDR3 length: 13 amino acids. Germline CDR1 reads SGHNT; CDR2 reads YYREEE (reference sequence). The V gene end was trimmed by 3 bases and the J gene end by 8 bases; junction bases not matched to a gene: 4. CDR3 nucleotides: TGTGCCAGCAGCTCAGGACTAGCCGATGAGCAGTTCTTC. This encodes CASSSGLADEQFF.

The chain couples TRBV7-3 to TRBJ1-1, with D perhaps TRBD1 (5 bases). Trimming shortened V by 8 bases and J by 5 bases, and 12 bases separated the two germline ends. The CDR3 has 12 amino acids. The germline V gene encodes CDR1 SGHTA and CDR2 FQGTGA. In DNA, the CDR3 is TGTGCCAGCCGGAGGGGAGGGACTGAAGCTTTCTTT. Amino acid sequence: CASRRGGTEAFF.

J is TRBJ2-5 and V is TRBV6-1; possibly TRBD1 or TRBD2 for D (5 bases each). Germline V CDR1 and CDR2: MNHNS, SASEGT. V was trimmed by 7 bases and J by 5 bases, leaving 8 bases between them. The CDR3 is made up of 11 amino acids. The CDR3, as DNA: TGTGCCAGCACTTGGGGGGAGACCCAGTACTTC. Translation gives CASTWGETQYF.